Sequencing of this T cell receptor (beta chain) was carried out in a study of blood T cell repertoires in COVID-19. Study context: The samples span acute and convalescent COVID-19 from the United States, Italy and Spain.

Produced via immunoSEQ multiplex PCR; TCRdb's table is partial and in-frame only. The data show fewer than 200,000 clones, around 80% seen once. The V and J ends lost 4 bases and 0 bases respectively, with 12 bases between them. CDR1 and CDR2 (germline): LGHDT, YNNKEL (reference sequence). CDR3 length: 16 residues. This clone occurred a few times. This sequence originates from a woman aged 50 to 60 who had recovered from COVID-19. The chain joins TRBV3-1 (or the pseudogene TRBV3-2) to TRBJ2-2, with D possibly being TRBD2 (5 bases). The material sequenced was PBMCs or T cells enriched from blood (not recorded which). The CDR3 reads CASSPISGSNTGELFF. CDR3 bases: TGTGCCAGCAGCCCTATAAGCGGATCGAACACCGGGGAGCTGTTTTTT.